The 9 T cell receptor beta chains below come from one sample, sequenced in a study of early T cells in non-severe SARS-CoV-2 infection. TCRdb reprocessed the 5' RACE reads with MiXCR, giving one entry per CDR3 protein. The repertoire includes 46,000 or so distinct CDR3 sequences, under 4.5% of them detected once, and 2.5% to 3.5% sits in the top ten. Sequenced: whole blood. The receptors stem from an adult who was a healthcare worker with PCR-confirmed SARS-CoV-2 infection or an uninfected control (not recorded which).

A few counts support this clonotype. The rearrangement uses TRBV12-3 or TRBV12-4 and TRBJ2-3; no firm D call. This CDR3 has 18 residues. V was shortened by 0 bases and J by 0 bases, with 16 bases between the two germline ends. The CDR3 loop reads CASSLALIRLHSTDTQYF. CDR3 bases: TGTGCCAGCAGTTTAGCGCTAATTCGGCTCCACAGCACAGATACGCAGTATTTT.

This chain joins TRBV5-1 and TRBJ2-7, with D possibly TRBD2 on 5 matching bases. The V end lost 5 bases, the J end lost 2 bases, and 11 bases lay between the germline ends. Germline CDR1 reads SGHRS; CDR2 reads YFSETQ. The CDR3 is 13 amino acids. The CDR3 bases are TGCGCCAGCAGGATGGACGGGACCTACGAGCAGTACTTC. Translation: CASRMDGTYEQYF.

In this sample, this clonotype turned up many times. J is TRBJ1-2 and V is TRBV11-2, with a weak D call TRBD1 (5 bases). The CDR3 runs to 12 residues. Trimming removed 5 bases from V and 8 bases from J, with 12 bases in between. Germline assignment: CDR1 SGHAT and CDR2 FQNNGV. CDR3 nucleotides: TGTGCCAGCAGCCTGGGACCCACAGGCTACACCTTC. Translation: CASSLGPTGYTF.

This clonotype has ten or more counts. The genes are TRBV18 and TRBJ2-1; no firm D call. This CDR3 contains 16 residues. Between the trimmed V and J ends, which lost 3 bases and 4 bases, there was a span of 16 bases. Looked up from germline, CDR1 is KGHSH and CDR2 is LQKENI. CDR3 sequence reads: CASSPAQTAGYNEQFF. CDR3 sequence (DNA): TGTGCCAGCTCACCGGCCCAAACAGCCGGTTACAATGAGCAGTTCTTC.

The CDR3, as DNA: TGCAGCGTTGCCCAGGGAACCAAAAACATTCAGTACTTC. Encoded protein: CSVAQGTKNIQYF. This chain joins TRBV29-1 and TRBJ2-4; D possibly corresponds to TRBD1 (5 bases). V was shortened by 4 bases and J by 2 bases, with 9 bases between the two germline ends. Looked up from germline, CDR1 is SQVTM and CDR2 is ANQGSEA. The CDR3 runs to 13 residues.

This clonotype was picked up a small number of times. V is TRBV20-1 and J is TRBJ2-5; 10 nucleotides agree with TRBD1. Germline lookup yields CDR1 DFQATT and CDR2 SNEGSKA (reference sequence). The CDR3 contains 15 residues. The V gene end was trimmed by 3 bases and the J gene end by 2 bases; junction bases not matched to a gene: 6. The CDR3 spells CSASPSGQGQETQYF. CDR3 DNA: TGCAGTGCTAGCCCTTCGGGACAGGGGCAAGAGACCCAGTACTTC.

This chain joins TRBV3-1 and TRBJ2-7; 11 bases agree with TRBD2. This CDR3 spans 16 amino acids. CDR1 is LGHDT, CDR2 YNNKEL, per germline (reference sequence). The J segment lost 2 bases and the V segment lost 2 bases, leaving 5 bases of the junction unmatched. The CDR3 DNA reads TGTGCCAGCAGCCAATCGGTAGCGGGAGGGGCCTACGAGCAGTACTTC. Amino acids: CASSQSVAGGAYEQYF.

Concerning this clonotype: Given a much more abundant clone one base away, this may be a read error. The gene calls are TRBV3-1 and TRBJ2-1; either TRBD1 or TRBD2 may supply D (5 bases each). V dropped 10 bases and J dropped 2 bases, with 15 bases sitting between them. Germline V CDR1 and CDR2: LGHDT, YNNKEL (reference sequence). This CDR3 comprises 14 residues. The CDR3 region has the DNA TGTGCCAACAAACCCGGGACGACCTACAATGAGCAGTTCTTC. Amino acids: CANKPGTTYNEQFF.

This clonotype was counted ten times or more. V usage is TRBV19 and J usage is TRBJ2-7; 10 bases match TRBD1. There are 14 residues in the CDR3. Trimming took 5 bases from V and 3 from J; bases not matched to a gene: 4. Looked up from germline, CDR1 is LNHDA and CDR2 is SQIVND (reference sequence). For the CDR3, the DNA is TGTGCCAGTAGTTCGGACAGGGGGGGCTACGAGCAGTACTTC. Its translation: CASSSDRGGYEQYF.